This T cell receptor beta chain was captured by sequencing in a study of neurological immune-mediated disorders. Background on the study: Disease course was recorded as relapsing-remitting for some 30 and secondary progressive for about 8.5% of the roughly 35 multiple sclerosis patients. General study findings and limits: Private repertoires in all groups were suggested, as expanded clones shared no CDR3 amino acid sequences across subjects.

This clonotype was seen a few times. Its antigen is unknown. Synthesis of cDNA used 5'RACE (with 10-nucleotide random UMIs). A single run covered 15-18 subjects with over 180 million TCR-beta sequences. A single record per CDR3 protein comes from TCRdb applying MiXCR to the 5' RACE reads. In the table there are roughly 52,000 distinct CDR3 sequences, about 3.7% of which are singletons. The junction had 9 bases not matched to a gene; V was cut back by 6 bases and J by 6 bases. This CDR3 has 13 amino acids. CDR1 and CDR2 (germline): DFQATT, SNEGSKA (reference sequence). The chain employs TRBV20-1 and TRBJ2-5; 8 bases map to TRBD1. The receptor was isolated from a man in his sixties with multiple sclerosis. Specimen: PBMCs. In DNA, the CDR3 is TGCAGTGCAGGACAGGGTTTTTCGCAGACCCAGTACTTC. Its protein product is CSAGQGFSQTQYF.